This entry features one T cell receptor (beta chain) sequence. The antigen is not known. The read comes to an end 3 residues before the CDR3 does, leaving the germline J gene to fill in the end. V shed 6 bases, J shed 5 bases, and the junction held 7 bases outside the gene matches. The V gene's germline CDR1 is MNHEY and CDR2 SVGEGT. The CDR3 extends over 15 amino acids. These data come from a study of T cell clonality in common variable immunodeficiency. Findings and limits, study-wide: Common variable immunodeficiency TCR beta sequences reportedly had fewer deletions and N-nucleotide insertions. Compared with healthy controls, CVID subjects showed increased TCRbeta clonality, mostly in about a third. Shared TCRbeta clones were fewer between CVID subjects than controls.

Reduced serum IgG, IgA and/or IgM plus specific antibody deficiency defined CVID. CVID subjects were neither ill nor on immunomodulatory or immunosuppressive medication at sampling. The protocol was immunoSEQ multiplex PCR, while the TCRdb copy is restricted to in-frame clones and leaves out a portion. The sample includes fewer than 13,000 clones, none of them occurring once. The sequence was obtained from a human donor with common variable immunodeficiency. Sequencing input: peripheral blood mononuclear cells. The chain has TRBV6-2 or TRBV6-3 and TRBJ2-5; TRBD2 matches 12 bases. CDR3 in amino acids: CASSATTSGSETQYF. The CDR3 bases that were read are TGTGCCAGCAGCGCCACGACTAGCGGGAGTGAGACC.